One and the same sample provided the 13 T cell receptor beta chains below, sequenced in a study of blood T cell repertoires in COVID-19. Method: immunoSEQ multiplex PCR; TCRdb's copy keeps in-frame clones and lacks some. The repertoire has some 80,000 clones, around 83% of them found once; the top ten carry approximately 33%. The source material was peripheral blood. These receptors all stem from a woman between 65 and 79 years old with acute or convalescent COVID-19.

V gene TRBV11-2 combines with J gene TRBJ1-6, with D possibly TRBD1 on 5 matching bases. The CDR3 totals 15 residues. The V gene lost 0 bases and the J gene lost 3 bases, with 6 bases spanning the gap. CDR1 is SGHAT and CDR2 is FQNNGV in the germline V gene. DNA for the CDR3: TGTGCCAGCAGCTTAGACGGACACTATAATTCACCCCTCCACTTT. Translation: CASSLDGHYNSPLHF.

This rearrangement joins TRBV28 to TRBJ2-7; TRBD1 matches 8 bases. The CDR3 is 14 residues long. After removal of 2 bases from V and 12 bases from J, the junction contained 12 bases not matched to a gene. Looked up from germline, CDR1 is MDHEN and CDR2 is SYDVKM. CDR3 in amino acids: CASSLPGGYGHPYF. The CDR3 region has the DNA TGTGCCAGCAGTTTACCAGGGGGCTATGGTCATCCGTACTTC.

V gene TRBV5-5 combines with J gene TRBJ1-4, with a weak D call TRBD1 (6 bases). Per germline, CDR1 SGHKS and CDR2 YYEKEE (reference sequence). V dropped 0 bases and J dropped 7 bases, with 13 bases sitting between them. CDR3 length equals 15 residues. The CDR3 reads CASSLADRWGEKLFF. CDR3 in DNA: TGTGCCAGCAGCTTGGCCGACAGGTGGGGTGAAAAACTGTTTTTT.

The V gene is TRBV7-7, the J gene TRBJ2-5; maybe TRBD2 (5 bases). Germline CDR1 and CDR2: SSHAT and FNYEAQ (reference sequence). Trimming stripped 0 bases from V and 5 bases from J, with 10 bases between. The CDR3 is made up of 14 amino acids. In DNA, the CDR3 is TGTGCCAGCAGCTTAGCCGGGGAAGGGGAGACCCAGTACTTC. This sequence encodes CASSLAGEGETQYF.

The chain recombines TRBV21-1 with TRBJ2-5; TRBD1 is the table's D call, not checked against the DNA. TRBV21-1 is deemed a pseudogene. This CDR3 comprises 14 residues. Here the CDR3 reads CASSVIRGRETQYF. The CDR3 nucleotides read TGTGCCAGCAGCGTTATCAGGGGCCGGGAGACCCAGTACTTC.

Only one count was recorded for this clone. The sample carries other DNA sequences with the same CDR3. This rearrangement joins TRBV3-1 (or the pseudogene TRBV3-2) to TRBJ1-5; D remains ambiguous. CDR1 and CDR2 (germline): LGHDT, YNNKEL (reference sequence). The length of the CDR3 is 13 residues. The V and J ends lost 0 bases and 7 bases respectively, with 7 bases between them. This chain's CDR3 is CASSQDPLQPQHF. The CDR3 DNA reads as TGTGCCAGCAGCCAAGATCCCTTGCAGCCCCAGCATTTT.

This CDR3 is CASSQSPKRTSGTSTDTQYF. The CDR3 DNA sequence: TGTGCCAGCAGCCAATCCCCCAAACGAACGAGCGGAACTAGCACAGATACGCAGTATTTT. J is TRBJ2-3 and V is TRBV3-1 (or the pseudogene TRBV3-2); D possibly corresponds to TRBD2 (5 bases). V shed 2 bases and J shed 0 bases, with 24 bases lying between them. The germline V gene has CDR1 LGHDT and CDR2 YNNKEL (reference sequence). There are 20 residues in the CDR3.

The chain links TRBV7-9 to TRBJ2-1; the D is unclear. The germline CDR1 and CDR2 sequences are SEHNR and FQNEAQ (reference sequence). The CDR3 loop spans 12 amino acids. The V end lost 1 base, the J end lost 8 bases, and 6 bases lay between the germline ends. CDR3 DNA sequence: TGTGCCAGCAGCTTAGTGGGCGATGAGCAGTTCTTC. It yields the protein CASSLVGDEQFF.

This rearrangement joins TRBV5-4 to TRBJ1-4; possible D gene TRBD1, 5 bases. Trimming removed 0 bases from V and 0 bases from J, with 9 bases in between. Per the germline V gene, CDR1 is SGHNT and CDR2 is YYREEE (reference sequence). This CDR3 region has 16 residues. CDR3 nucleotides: TGTGCCAGCAGCTTGGCCCAGGGCGCAACTAATGAAAAACTGTTTTTT. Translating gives CASSLAQGATNEKLFF.

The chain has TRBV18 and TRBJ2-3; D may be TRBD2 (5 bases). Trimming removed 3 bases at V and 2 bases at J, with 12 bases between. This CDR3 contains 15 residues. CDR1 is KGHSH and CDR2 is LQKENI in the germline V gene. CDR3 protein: CASSPSSGSTDTQYF. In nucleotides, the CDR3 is TGTGCCAGCTCACCCAGCAGCGGCTCCACAGATACGCAGTATTTT.

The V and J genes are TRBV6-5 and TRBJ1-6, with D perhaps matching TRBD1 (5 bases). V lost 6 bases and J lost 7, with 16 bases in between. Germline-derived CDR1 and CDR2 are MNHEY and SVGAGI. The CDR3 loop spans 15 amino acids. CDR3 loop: CASSAGLSTNSPLHF. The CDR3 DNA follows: TGTGCCAGCAGCGCGGGACTCAGCACGAATTCACCCCTCCACTTT.

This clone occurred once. Here the CDR3 reads CASTRVGGDLNNEQFF. CDR3 bases: TGCGCCAGCACTAGGGTCGGAGGGGACCTAAACAATGAGCAGTTCTTC. The gene calls are TRBV5-1 and TRBJ2-1; D is possibly TRBD2 (6 bases). V dropped 6 bases and J dropped 5 bases, with 21 bases sitting between them. Germline V CDR1 and CDR2: SGHRS, YFSETQ. The CDR3 runs to 16 residues.

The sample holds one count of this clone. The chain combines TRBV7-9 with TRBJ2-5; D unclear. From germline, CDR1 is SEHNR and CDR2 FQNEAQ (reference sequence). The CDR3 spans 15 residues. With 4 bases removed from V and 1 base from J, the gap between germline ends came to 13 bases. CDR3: CASSYPSAGQETQYF. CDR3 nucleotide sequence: TGTGCCAGCAGCTACCCATCGGCAGGCCAAGAGACCCAGTACTTC.